This T cell receptor (beta chain) was profiled in a study of blood T cell repertoires in COVID-19. About the research overall: The United States, Italy and Spain supplied acute and convalescent COVID-19 samples.

Authors' analysis steps: Amplification with reference gene primers provided the estimates of nucleated cell counts. Libraries were prepared by immunoSEQ multiplex PCR; TCRdb keeps only in-frame clonotypes and omits some of them. V and J calls and clone size are those listed in that table; D and trimming were worked out from the DNA. Of some 390,000 clones in the sample, roughly 86% are singletons; the top ten hold roughly 2%. The germline gives CDR1 SGHTS, CDR2 YDEGEE. This CDR3 has 16 residues. The V and J ends lost 3 bases and 8 bases, in that order; junction bases with no gene match: 15. The sequenced sample was peripheral blood. The sequence derives from an older woman with COVID-19, enrolled during active disease. The rearrangement uses TRBV5-8 and TRBJ1-2; TRBD1 agrees at 8 bases. DNA for the CDR3: TGTGCCAGCAGCTCCACGTATGGGCAGGGGGCGAGGGGCTACACCTTC. Translation gives CASSSTYGQGARGYTF.